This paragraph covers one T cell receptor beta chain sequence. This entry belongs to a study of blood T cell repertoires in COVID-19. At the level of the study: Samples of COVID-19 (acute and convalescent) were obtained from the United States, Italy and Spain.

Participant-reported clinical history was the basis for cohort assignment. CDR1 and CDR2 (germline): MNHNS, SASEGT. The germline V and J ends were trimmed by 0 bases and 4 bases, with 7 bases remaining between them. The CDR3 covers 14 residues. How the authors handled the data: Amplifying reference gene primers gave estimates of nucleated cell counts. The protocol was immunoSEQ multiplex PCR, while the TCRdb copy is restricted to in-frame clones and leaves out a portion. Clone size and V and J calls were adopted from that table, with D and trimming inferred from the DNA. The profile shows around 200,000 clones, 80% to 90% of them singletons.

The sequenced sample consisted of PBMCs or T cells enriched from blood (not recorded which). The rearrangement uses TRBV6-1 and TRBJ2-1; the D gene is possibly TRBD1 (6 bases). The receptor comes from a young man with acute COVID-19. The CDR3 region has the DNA TGTGCCAGCAGTGAAGCGGACAGTTACAATGAGCAGTTCTTC. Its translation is CASSEADSYNEQFF.